This T cell receptor beta chain comes out of a study of brain T cells in children with intractable seizures. Profiling relied on immunoSEQ multiplex PCR, and the TCRdb table lists in-frame clones only, not all of them. This sample has about 350,000 clones, with 93% found just once. Time point meaning: blood from clinic visit 5 months post-surgery; TSC patient then seizure free. Only cases whose brain tissue showed the highest T cell transcript signatures were sequenced. This CDR3 has 15 residues. CDR1 is SNHLY, CDR2 FYNNEI, per germline. Germline trimming cut 4 bases from V and 6 bases from J; bases unmatched to any gene: 1.

Sample: peripheral blood, taken more than 4 months after surgery. The receptor's source is a boy in the first two years of life with tuberous sclerosis and intractable seizures. The chain links TRBV2 to TRBJ2-1; 15 nucleotides line up with TRBD2. The chain's CDR3 is CASSGGLAGGNEQFF. The CDR3 bases are TGTGCCAGCAGTGGGGGACTAGCGGGAGGCAATGAGCAGTTCTTC.